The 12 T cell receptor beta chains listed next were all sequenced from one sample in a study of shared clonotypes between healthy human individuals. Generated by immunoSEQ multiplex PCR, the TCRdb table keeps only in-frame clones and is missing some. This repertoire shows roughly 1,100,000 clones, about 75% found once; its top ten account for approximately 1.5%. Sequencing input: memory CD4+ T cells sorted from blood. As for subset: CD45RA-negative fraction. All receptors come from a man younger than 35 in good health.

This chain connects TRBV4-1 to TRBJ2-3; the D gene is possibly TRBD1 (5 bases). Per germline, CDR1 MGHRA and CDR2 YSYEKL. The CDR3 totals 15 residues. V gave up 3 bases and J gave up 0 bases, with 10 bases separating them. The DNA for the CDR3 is TGCGCCAGCAGCCAGGTAGGGGTGAGCACAGATACGCAGTATTTT. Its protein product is CASSQVGVSTDTQYF.

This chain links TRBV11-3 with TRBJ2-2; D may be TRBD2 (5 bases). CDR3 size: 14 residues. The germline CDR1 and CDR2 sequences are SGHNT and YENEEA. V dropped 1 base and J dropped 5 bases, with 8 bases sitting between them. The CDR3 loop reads CASSLVGETGELFF. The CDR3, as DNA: TGTGCCAGCAGCTTAGTCGGGGAAACCGGGGAGCTGTTTTTT.

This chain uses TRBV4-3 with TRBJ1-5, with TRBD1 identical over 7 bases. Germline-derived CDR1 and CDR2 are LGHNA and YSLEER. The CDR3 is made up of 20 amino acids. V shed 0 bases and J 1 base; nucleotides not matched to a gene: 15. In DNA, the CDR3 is TGCGCCAGCAGCCAAGAGGGGCTAGGGACAGCACCTCGAAGCAATCAGCCCCAGCATTTT. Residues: CASSQEGLGTAPRSNQPQHF.

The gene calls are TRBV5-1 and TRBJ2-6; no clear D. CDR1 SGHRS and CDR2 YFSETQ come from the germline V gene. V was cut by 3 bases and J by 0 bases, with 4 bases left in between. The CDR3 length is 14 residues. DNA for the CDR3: TGCGCCAGCAGCTCCTACTCTGGGGCCAACGTCCTGACTTTC. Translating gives CASSSYSGANVLTF.

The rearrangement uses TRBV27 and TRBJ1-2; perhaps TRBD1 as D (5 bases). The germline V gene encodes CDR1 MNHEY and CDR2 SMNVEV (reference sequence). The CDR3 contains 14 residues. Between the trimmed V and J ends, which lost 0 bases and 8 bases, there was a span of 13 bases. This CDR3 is CASSLSGRGSGYTF. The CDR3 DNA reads TGTGCCAGCAGTTTATCCGGGAGGGGTTCCGGCTACACCTTC.

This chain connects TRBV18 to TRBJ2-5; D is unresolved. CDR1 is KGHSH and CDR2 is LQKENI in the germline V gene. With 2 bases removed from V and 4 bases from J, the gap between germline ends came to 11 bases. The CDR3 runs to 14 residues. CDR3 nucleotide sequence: TGTGCCAGCTCACCAGTGGGGTCGCGAGAGACCCAGTACTTC. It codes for CASSPVGSRETQYF. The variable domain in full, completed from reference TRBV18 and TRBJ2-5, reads NAGVMQNPRHLVRRRGQEARLRCSPMKGHSHVYWYRQLPEEGLKFMVYLQKENIIDESGMPKERFSAEFPKEGPSILRIQQVVRGDSAAYFCASSPVGSRETQYFGPGTRLLVL.

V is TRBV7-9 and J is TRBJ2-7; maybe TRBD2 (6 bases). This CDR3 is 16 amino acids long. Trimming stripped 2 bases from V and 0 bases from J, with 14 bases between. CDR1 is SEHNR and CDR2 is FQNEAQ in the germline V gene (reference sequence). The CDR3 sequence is CASSLMITGSSYEQYF. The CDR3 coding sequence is TGTGCCAGCAGCTTAATGATCACCGGGAGCTCCTACGAGCAGTACTTC.

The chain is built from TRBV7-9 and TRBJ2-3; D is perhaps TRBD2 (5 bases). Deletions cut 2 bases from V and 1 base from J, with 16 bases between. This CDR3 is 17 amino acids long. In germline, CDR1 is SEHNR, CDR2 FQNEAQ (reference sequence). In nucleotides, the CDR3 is TGTGCCAGCAGCTTACTGGTCTCAGCCGGGGGCACAGATACGCAGTATTTT. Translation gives CASSLLVSAGGTDTQYF.

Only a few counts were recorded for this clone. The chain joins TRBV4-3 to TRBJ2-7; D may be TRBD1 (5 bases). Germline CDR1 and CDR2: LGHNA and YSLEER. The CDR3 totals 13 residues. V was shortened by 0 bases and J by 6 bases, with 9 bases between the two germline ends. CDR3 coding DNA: TGCGCCAGCAGCCAAGAAATCCAGGGCGAGCAGTACTTC. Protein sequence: CASSQEIQGEQYF.

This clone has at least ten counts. The CDR3 is CASSADRGPYEQYF. The CDR3 nucleotides are TGTGCCAGTAGTGCTGACAGGGGACCCTACGAGCAGTACTTC. J is TRBJ2-7 and V is TRBV19; 8 bases fit TRBD1. CDR3 size: 14 residues. The germline V gene encodes CDR1 LNHDA and CDR2 SQIVND (reference sequence). The trim removed 5 bases at V and 2 bases at J, leaving 5 bases unmatched.

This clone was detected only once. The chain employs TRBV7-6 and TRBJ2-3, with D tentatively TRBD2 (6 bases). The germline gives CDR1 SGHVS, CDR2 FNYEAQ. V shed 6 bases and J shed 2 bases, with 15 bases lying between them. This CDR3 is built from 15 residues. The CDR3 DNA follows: TGTGCCAGCAGTTACGGGAGATCTCCCACAGATACGCAGTATTTT. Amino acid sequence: CASSYGRSPTDTQYF.

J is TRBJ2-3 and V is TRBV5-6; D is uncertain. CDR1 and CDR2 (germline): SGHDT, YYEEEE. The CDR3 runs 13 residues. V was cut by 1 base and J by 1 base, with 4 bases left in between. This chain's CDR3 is CASSLLRTDTQYF. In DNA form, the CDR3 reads TGTGCCAGCAGCTTGTTACGCACAGATACGCAGTATTTT.